What follows describes a single T cell receptor beta chain. The source of the sample is a study of CD8 T cells in Susac syndrome. The V gene lost 5 bases and the J gene lost 0 bases, with 11 bases spanning the gap. CDR1 and CDR2 (germline): MNHEY, SVGAGI. CDR3 length: 14 amino acids. TEMRA cells were enriched by FACS, while CD8+ and CD4+ T cells were obtained through a negative isolation that was performed magnetically. With random hexamers, about 0.5 to 1 ug RNA was reverse transcribed. The TCR beta CDR3 was amplified by immunoSEQ multiplex PCR across 54 Vbeta, 13 Jbeta. TCRdb used MiXCR to reprocess the immunoSEQ multiplex PCR reads, holding one entry per CDR3 protein. Seen here are 200,000 to 250,000 distinct CDR3 sequences, about 94% observed once, and the top ten hold 0.15% to 0.2%.

This rearrangement joins TRBV6-5 to TRBJ2-7; the D gene could be TRBD1 or TRBD2 (5 bases each). What was sequenced was CD4+ T cells from PBMCs. The sequence was obtained from a human donor with Susac syndrome. The CDR3 here is CASSRDRSSYEQYF. In DNA form, the CDR3 reads TGTGCCAGCAGTAGGGACCGAAGCTCCTACGAGCAGTACTTC.